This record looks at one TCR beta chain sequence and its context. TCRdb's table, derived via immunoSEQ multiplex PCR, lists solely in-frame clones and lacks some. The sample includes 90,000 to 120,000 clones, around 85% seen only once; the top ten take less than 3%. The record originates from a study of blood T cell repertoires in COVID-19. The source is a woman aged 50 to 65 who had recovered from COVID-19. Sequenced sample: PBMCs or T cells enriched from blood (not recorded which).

CDR3 loop: CAWGTGEGNRVVGKLFF. The CDR3 DNA sequence: TGTGCCTGGGGGACAGGGGAGGGGAATAGGGTAGTAGGAAAACTGTTTTTT. V gene TRBV30 combines with J gene TRBJ1-4; 10 nucleotides match TRBD1. The junction had 19 bases not matched to a gene; V was cut back by 5 bases and J by 10 bases. Germline CDR1 and CDR2: GTSNPN and SVGIG (reference sequence). The CDR3 runs to 17 residues. The whole variable domain, filled in from reference TRBV30 and TRBJ1-4, reads SQTIHQWPATLVQPVGSPLSLECTVEGTSNPNLYWYRQAAGRGLQLLFYSVGIGQISSEVPQNLSASRPQDRQFILSSKKLLLSDSGFYLCAWGTGEGNRVVGKLFFGSGTQLSVL.